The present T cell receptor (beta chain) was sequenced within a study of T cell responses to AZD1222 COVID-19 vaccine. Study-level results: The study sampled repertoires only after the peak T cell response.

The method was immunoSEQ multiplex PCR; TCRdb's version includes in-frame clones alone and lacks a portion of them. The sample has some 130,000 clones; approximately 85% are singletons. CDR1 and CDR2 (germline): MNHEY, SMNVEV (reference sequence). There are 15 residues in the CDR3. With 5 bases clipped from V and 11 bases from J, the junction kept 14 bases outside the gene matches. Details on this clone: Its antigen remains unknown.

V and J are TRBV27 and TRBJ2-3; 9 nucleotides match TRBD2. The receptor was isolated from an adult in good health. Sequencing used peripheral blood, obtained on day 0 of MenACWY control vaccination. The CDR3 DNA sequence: TGTGCCAGCAGTACTAGCGCGGGAGGGCCTCTTAGGCAGTATTTT. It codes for CASSTSAGGPLRQYF.